The 10 T cell receptor beta chains in this list originate from one sample, sequenced in a study of blood T cells in healthy people across ages. Alongside a J-beta primer mix, a sample-barcoded 5' primer served in a second PCR lasting about 7 to 11 cycles. TCRdb itself ran the 5' RACE reads through MiXCR, one entry per CDR3 protein. The profile shows over 1.5 million distinct CDR3 sequences, roughly 49% of them singletons. The sequenced sample was blood. These receptors were taken from a woman aged 40 to 49 in good health.

This clonotype was counted ten times or more. The V and J genes are TRBV12-3 or TRBV12-4 and TRBJ2-4; 14 positions match TRBD2. V lost 6 bases to trimming and J lost 1 base; unmatched junction nucleotides: 20. The CDR3 covers 22 residues. The CDR3 bases are TGTGCCAGCAGCGCCGGGACAGTTACTATCGGGACTAGCGGGGGTGCCAAAAACATTCAGTACTTC. Amino acids: CASSAGTVTIGTSGGAKNIQYF.

This chain joins TRBV4-2 and TRBJ1-2, with D perhaps TRBD1 (5 bases). The CDR3 length is 14 residues. The V gene lost 3 bases and the J gene lost 1 base, with 9 bases spanning the gap. Germline V lookup: CDR1 LGHNA, CDR2 YNFKEQ. CDR3 sequence (DNA): TGTGCCAGCAGCCAGGCCGGGGGTAACTATGGCTACACCTTC. Its protein product is CASSQAGGNYGYTF.

This clonotype was observed at least ten times. The V gene is TRBV11-1, the J gene TRBJ2-3, with D possibly being TRBD1 (6 bases). V dropped 3 bases and J dropped 1 base, with 11 bases sitting between them. The germline CDR1 and CDR2 sequences are SGHAT and FQDESV (reference sequence). The CDR3 is 15 amino acids. The CDR3 sequence is CASSLQGLGTDTQYF. CDR3 DNA: TGTGCCAGCAGCTTGCAGGGGTTGGGCACAGATACGCAGTATTTT. Based on the CDR3 plus reference TRBV11-1 and TRBJ2-3, the full variable domain is EAEVAQSPRYKITEKSQAVAFWCDPISGHATLYWYRQILGQGPELLVQFQDESVVDDSQLPKDRFSAERLKGVDSTLKIQPAELGDSAMYLCASSLQGLGTDTQYFGPGTRLTVL.

V usage is TRBV14 and J usage is TRBJ2-1; 11 bases map to TRBD1. The better agreement between TRBJ2-7 and the DNA end casts doubt on the J call. In germline, CDR1 is SGHDN, CDR2 FVKESK. The CDR3 spans 16 residues. The CDR3 DNA sequence: TGTGCCAGCAGCCAACCCGGACAGGGGGCAAGTTACGAGCAGTACTTC. As protein: CASSQPGQGASYEQYF.

The genes are TRBV20-1 and TRBJ2-4, with unresolved D. CDR1 is DFQATT, CDR2 SNEGSKA, per germline (reference sequence). Trimming cost V 0 bases and J 14 bases, with 8 bases left between them. The CDR3 covers 10 residues. CDR3 in amino acids: CSAREIGEYF. In DNA, the CDR3 is TGCAGTGCTAGAGAGATAGGCGAGTACTTC.

The V gene is TRBV15, the J gene TRBJ2-5; 7 nucleotides agree with TRBD2. The germline V gene has CDR1 LNHNV and CDR2 YYDKDF (reference sequence). V trimming: 0 bases; J trimming: 3 bases; junction bases outside the gene matches: 10. The CDR3 is made up of 17 amino acids. The CDR3 DNA sequence: TGTGCCACCAGCAGAGATAGGCCTTGGAGCGGGGAAGAGACCCAGTACTTC. This translates into CATSRDRPWSGEETQYF.

This chain links TRBV6-2 or TRBV6-3 with TRBJ2-4; D unresolved. Matching the DNA end better, TRBJ2-7 makes the J call doubtful. This CDR3 is built from 13 residues. Germline CDR1 MNHEY, CDR2 SVGEGT. This CDR3 is CASSYSKNNEQYF. The DNA for the CDR3 is TGTGCCAGCAGTTACTCGAAAAATAACGAGCAGTACTTC.

The table lists this clonotype with a few counts. The V and J genes are TRBV28 and TRBJ2-4; D gene unclear. Germline-derived CDR1 and CDR2 are MDHEN and SYDVKM. The CDR3 covers 14 residues. V was shortened by 3 bases and J by 0 bases, with 6 bases between the two germline ends. The CDR3 is CASSLNLAKNIQYF. CDR3 nucleotide sequence: TGTGCCAGCAGTTTGAACCTAGCCAAAAACATTCAGTACTTC.

The rearrangement links TRBV6-1 to TRBJ2-3; 8 nucleotides align to TRBD1. The CDR3 consists of 12 residues. CDR1 and CDR2 from the germline V gene are MNHNS and SASEGT. The CDR3 DNA reads TGTGCAGGACAGGGTTACACAGATACGCAGTATTTT. Its translation: CAGQGYTDTQYF.

This clonotype was counted a few times. V is TRBV7-2 and J is TRBJ1-2; D gene unclear. This CDR3 is 14 amino acids long. The germline gives CDR1 SGHTA, CDR2 FQGNSA. Trimming took 5 bases from V and 4 from J, leaving 14 bases between them. CDR3 sequence (DNA): TGTGCCAGCAGCCCAACACCGGCCTTCTATGGCTACACCTTC. This codes for CASSPTPAFYGYTF.